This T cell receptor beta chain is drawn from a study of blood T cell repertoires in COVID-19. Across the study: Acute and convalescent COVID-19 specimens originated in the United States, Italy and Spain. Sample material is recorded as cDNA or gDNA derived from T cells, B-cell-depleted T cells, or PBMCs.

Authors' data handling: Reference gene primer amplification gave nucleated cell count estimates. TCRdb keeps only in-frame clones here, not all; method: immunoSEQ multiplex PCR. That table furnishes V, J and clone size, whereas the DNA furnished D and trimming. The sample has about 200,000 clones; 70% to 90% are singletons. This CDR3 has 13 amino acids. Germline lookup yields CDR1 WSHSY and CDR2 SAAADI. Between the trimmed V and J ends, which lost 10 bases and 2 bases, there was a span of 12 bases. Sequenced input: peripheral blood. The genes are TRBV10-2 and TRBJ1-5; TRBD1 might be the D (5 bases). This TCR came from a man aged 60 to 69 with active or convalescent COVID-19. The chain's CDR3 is CATGQGGNQPQHF. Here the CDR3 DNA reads TGCGCCACCGGACAAGGCGGCAATCAGCCCCAGCATTTT.